These T cell receptor beta chains were read from a single sample in a study of T cell changes during pregnancy in multiple sclerosis. Assay: immunoSEQ multiplex PCR; the TCRdb copy retains only in-frame clones and omits some. The sample lists about 52,000 clones; approximately 92% were seen once. The starting material was CD4+ T cells from peripheral blood mononuclear cells, obtained in the third trimester of pregnancy. Receptors originate from a female donor with multiple sclerosis, enrolled in a pregnancy study. The CDR3 runs from the conserved cysteine through the conserved F or W. Fields, in order: D gene, V gene, J gene, clone size, CDR3 length, CDR3 protein, CDR3 DNA. The D gene is left open where the match is weak. Rows may omit the clone size; those that give it use once, few, many or a size class.

>TRBD2|TRBV18|TRBJ2-3|NA|16
CASSPLSGASPDTQYF
TGTGCCAGCTCACCGCTTAGCGGGGCCTCCCCAGATACGCAGTATTTT
>NA|TRBV5-1|TRBJ2-5|few|12
CASSLAMETQYF
TGCGCCAGCAGCTTGGCCATGGAGACCCAGTACTTC
>NA|TRBV10-2|TRBJ1-4|NA|15
CASSATREANEKLFF
TGCGCCAGCAGTGCGACCCGGGAGGCTAATGAAAAACTGTTTTTT
>TRBD1|TRBV28|TRBJ2-5|NA|15
CASSLPGTGQETQYF
TGTGCCAGCAGTTTACCCGGGACAGGGCAAGAGACCCAGTACTTC
>TRBD2|TRBV19|TRBJ2-2|once|15
CASSQLAGGTGELFF
TGTGCCAGTAGTCAACTAGCGGGGGGAACCGGGGAGCTGTTTTTT
>NA|TRBV19|TRBJ1-2|NA|15
CASSPGRADSYGYTF
TGTGCCAGTAGTCCGGGACGAGCGGACAGCTATGGCTACACCTTC
>TRBD1|TRBV5-1|TRBJ2-5|NA|15
CASSFGTGEGETQYF
TGCGCCAGCAGCTTTGGGACAGGGGAGGGTGAGACCCAGTACTTC
>NA|TRBV30|TRBJ2-7|NA|15
CAWRKSPESSYEQYF
TGTGCCTGGAGGAAGTCGCCGGAGAGCTCCTACGAGCAGTACTTC
>TRBD2|TRBV5-4|TRBJ2-5|NA|15
CASRTSGRAFETQYF
TGTGCCAGCAGGACTAGCGGGAGGGCCTTCGAGACCCAGTACTTC
>NA|TRBV19|TRBJ1-5|NA|15
CASSIVQGSYQPQHF
TGTGCCAGTAGTATAGTACAGGGAAGTTATCAGCCCCAGCATTTT
>TRBD2|TRBV29-1|TRBJ2-7|NA|15
CSVDGLAGGGYEQYF
TGCAGCGTTGACGGACTAGCGGGAGGGGGCTACGAGCAGTACTTC
>NA|TRBV6-5|TRBJ2-3|NA|14
CASSWYSGTDTQYF
TGTGCCAGCAGTTGGTATAGCGGCACAGATACGCAGTATTTT
>NA|TRBV19|TRBJ2-3|NA|13
CASSIDYSDTQYF
TGTGCCAGTAGTATAGACTATTCAGATACGCAGTATTTT
>NA|TRBV30|TRBJ1-2|NA|13
CAWKVWQEGGYTF
TGTGCCTGGAAGGTGTGGCAGGAGGGTGGCTACACCTTC
>TRBD2|TRBV10-3|TRBJ2-7|once|18
CAISDDLGTSGKSYEQYF
TGTGCCATCAGCGACGATCTTGGGACTAGCGGGAAATCCTACGAGCAGTACTTC
>NA|TRBV5-4|TRBJ2-5|NA|15
CASSLWGEWEETQYF
TGTGCCAGCAGCTTGTGGGGGGAGTGGGAAGAGACCCAGTACTTC
>TRBD1|TRBV10-3|TRBJ2-7|NA|13
CAISSTQGQEQYF
TGTGCCATCAGTTCTACTCAGGGACAGGAGCAGTACTTC
>NA|TRBV5-1|TRBJ2-3|NA|14
CASSTGISTDTQYF
TGCGCCAGCAGCACGGGGATCTCCACAGATACGCAGTATTTT
>TRBD2|TRBV27|TRBJ2-7|NA|16
CASSPRTSGAIYEQYF
TGTGCCAGCAGTCCCCGGACTAGCGGGGCTATCTACGAGCAGTACTTC
>TRBD2|TRBV19|TRBJ2-2|once|16
CASSIGGGRDTGELFF
TGTGCCAGTAGTATAGGTGGGGGGAGGGACACCGGGGAGCTGTTTTTT
>TRBD2|TRBV19|TRBJ2-2|NA|16
CASSSSGRANTGELFF
TGTGCCAGTAGTTCTAGCGGGAGGGCCAACACCGGGGAGCTGTTTTTT
>NA|TRBV5-1|TRBJ2-7|NA|12
CASSPGSYEQYF
TGCGCCAGCAGCCCAGGATCCTACGAGCAGTACTTC
>NA|TRBV15|TRBJ1-1|NA|15
CATSREMGGGTEAFF
TGTGCCACCAGCAGAGAGATGGGGGGTGGGACTGAAGCTTTCTTT
>TRBD1|TRBV10-3|TRBJ2-5|once|14
CAIRAGQGFATQYF
TGTGCCATCAGAGCGGGACAGGGCTTTGCGACCCAGTACTTC
>NA|TRBV21-1|TRBJ2-4|NA|15
CASSNERGRKNIQYF
TGTGCCAGCAGCAATGAAAGGGGAAGGAAAAACATTCAGTACTTC
>NA|TRBV30|TRBJ1-6|NA|13
CAWRDSRDSPLHF
TGTGCCTGGAGGGACAGTAGGGATTCACCCCTCCACTTT
>TRBD1|TRBV4-1|TRBJ1-1|NA|19
CASSRVAPGTGGTNTEAFF
TGCGCCAGCAGCCGGGTAGCCCCGGGGACAGGGGGAACGAACACTGAAGCTTTCTTT
>NA|TRBV7-2|TRBJ2-3|NA|15
CASSPIWGGTDTQYF
TGTGCCAGCAGCCCCATTTGGGGGGGCACAGATACGCAGTATTTT
>NA|TRBV7-2|TRBJ2-7|NA|16
CASSEGPGGNSYEQYF
TGTGCCAGCAGCGAAGGGCCAGGAGGGAATTCCTACGAGCAGTACTTC
>TRBD2|TRBV5-4|TRBJ2-1|NA|18
CASSQGLAGGYSYNEQFF
TGTGCCAGCAGCCAGGGACTAGCGGGAGGTTACTCCTACAATGAGCAGTTCTTC
>NA|TRBV30|TRBJ1-2|once|13
CAWSAQLRDGYTF
TGTGCCTGGAGTGCACAACTCAGGGATGGCTACACCTTC
>TRBD2|TRBV28|TRBJ2-1|NA|16
CASSLSGLATHNEQFF
TGTGCCAGCAGTTTATCAGGACTAGCGACCCACAATGAGCAGTTCTTC
>TRBD1|TRBV9|TRBJ2-5|NA|16
CASSASPGTGMETQYF
TGTGCCAGCAGCGCCTCCCCCGGGACAGGGATGGAGACCCAGTACTTC
>NA|TRBV19|TRBJ1-2|once|13
CASSIRKEDRYTF
TGTGCCAGTAGTATACGAAAGGAGGATCGCTACACCTTC
>TRBD2|TRBV9|TRBJ2-1|once|17
CASSVDLAGGVKNEQFF
TGTGCCAGCAGCGTAGATCTAGCGGGGGGGGTGAAGAATGAGCAGTTCTTC
>TRBD1|TRBV18|TRBJ2-7|once|13
CASQGAGLGEQYF
TGTGCCAGCCAGGGGGCAGGGCTGGGGGAGCAGTACTTC
>NA|TRBV18|TRBJ1-1|NA|14
CASSYRQQNTEAFF
TGTGCCAGCTCATATCGACAACAGAACACTGAAGCTTTCTTT
>NA|TRBV9|TRBJ1-5|NA|15
CASSVDGGIMQPQHF
TGTGCCAGCAGCGTAGATGGAGGAATCATGCAGCCCCAGCATTTT
>NA|TRBV2|TRBJ1-5|once|14
CASSMGRGNQPQHF
TGTGCCAGCAGCATGGGCAGGGGCAATCAGCCCCAGCATTTT
>TRBD2|TRBV2|TRBJ2-1|NA|15
CASSPSGGEYNEQFF
TGTGCCAGCAGCCCCAGCGGGGGGGAATACAATGAGCAGTTCTTC
>NA|TRBV18|TRBJ1-1|NA|16
CASSPSREGSGTEAFF
TGTGCCAGCTCACCGTCCAGGGAAGGCTCTGGAACTGAAGCTTTCTTT
>NA|TRBV6-6|TRBJ1-1|NA|14
CASSLTPMNTEAFF
TGTGCCAGCAGCCTTACACCAATGAACACTGAAGCTTTCTTT
>NA|TRBV6-4|TRBJ1-5|NA|16
CASLVRVFRSNQPQHF
TGTGCCAGCTTGGTGCGGGTTTTTAGGAGCAATCAGCCCCAGCATTTT
>NA|TRBV7-9|TRBJ1-1|NA|15
CASSPPLPGVAEAFF
TGTGCCAGCAGCCCGCCTCTTCCGGGGGTCGCTGAAGCTTTCTTT
>TRBD1|TRBV5-1|TRBJ2-5|NA|16
CASSPSGQGEIKTQYF
TGCGCCAGCAGCCCCTCGGGACAGGGGGAGATAAAGACCCAGTACTTC
>TRBD2|TRBV5-4|TRBJ2-3|NA|16
CASSAGTSAYTDTQYF
TGTGCCAGCAGCGCCGGGACTAGCGCTTACACAGATACGCAGTATTTT
>TRBD1|TRBV7-3|TRBJ2-7|NA|14
CASSRDRGGGEQYF
TGTGCCAGCAGCCGGGACAGGGGCGGAGGGGAGCAGTACTTC